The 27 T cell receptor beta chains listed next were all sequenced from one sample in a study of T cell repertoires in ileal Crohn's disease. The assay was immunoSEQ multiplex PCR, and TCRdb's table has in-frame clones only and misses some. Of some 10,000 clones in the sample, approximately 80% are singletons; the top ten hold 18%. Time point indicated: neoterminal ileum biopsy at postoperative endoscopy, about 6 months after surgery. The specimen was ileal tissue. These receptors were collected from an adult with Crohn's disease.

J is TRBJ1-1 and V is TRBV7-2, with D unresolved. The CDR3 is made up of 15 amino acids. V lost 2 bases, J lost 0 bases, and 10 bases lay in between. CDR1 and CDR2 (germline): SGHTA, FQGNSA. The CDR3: CASSLFNSMNTEAFF. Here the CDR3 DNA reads TGTGCCAGCAGCTTATTCAACAGCATGAACACTGAAGCTTTCTTT.

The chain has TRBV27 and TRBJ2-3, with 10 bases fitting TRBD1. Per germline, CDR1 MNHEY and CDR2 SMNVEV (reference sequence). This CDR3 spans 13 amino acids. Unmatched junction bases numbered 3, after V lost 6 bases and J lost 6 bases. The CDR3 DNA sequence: TGTGCCAGCAGGGGACAGGGGCGGGATACGCAGTATTTT. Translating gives CASRGQGRDTQYF.

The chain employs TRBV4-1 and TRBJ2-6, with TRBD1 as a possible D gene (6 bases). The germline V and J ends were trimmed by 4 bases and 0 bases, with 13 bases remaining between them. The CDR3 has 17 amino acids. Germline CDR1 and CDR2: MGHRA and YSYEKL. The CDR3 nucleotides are TGCGCCAGCAGCCGCGACAGGACGGTCTCTGGGGCCAACGTCCTGACTTTC. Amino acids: CASSRDRTVSGANVLTF.

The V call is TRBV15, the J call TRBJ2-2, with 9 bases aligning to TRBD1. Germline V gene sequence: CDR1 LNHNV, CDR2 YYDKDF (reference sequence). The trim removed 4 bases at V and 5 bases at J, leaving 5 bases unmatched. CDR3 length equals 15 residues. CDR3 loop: CATSKQGAGTGELFF. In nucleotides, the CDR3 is TGTGCCACCAGCAAACAGGGGGCTGGGACCGGGGAGCTGTTTTTT.

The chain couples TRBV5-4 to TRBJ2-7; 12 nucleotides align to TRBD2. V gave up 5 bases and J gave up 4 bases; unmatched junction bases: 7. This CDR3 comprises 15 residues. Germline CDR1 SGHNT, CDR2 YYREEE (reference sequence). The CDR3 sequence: CASSSGLAGRYEQYF. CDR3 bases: TGTGCCAGCAGTTCCGGACTAGCGGGGAGATACGAGCAGTACTTC.

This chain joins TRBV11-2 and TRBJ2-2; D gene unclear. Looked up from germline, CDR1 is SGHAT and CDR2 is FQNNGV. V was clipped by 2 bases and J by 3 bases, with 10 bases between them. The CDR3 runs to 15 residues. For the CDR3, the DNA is TGTGCCAGCAGCTTAACACATGGGCACACCGGGGAGCTGTTTTTT. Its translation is CASSLTHGHTGELFF. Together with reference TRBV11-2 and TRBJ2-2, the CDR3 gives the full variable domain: EAGVAQSPRYKIIEKRQSVAFWCNPISGHATLYWYQQILGQGPKLLIQFQNNGVVDDSQLPKDRFSAERLKGVDSTLKIQPAKLEDSAVYLCASSLTHGHTGELFFGEGSRLTVL.

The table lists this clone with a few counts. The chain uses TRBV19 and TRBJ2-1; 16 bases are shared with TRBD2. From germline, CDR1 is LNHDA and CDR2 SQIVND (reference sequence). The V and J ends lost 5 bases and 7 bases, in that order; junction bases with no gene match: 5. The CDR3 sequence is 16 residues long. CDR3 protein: CASSRGGLAGGNEQFF. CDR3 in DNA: TGTGCCAGTAGTCGGGGGGGACTAGCGGGGGGGAATGAGCAGTTCTTC.

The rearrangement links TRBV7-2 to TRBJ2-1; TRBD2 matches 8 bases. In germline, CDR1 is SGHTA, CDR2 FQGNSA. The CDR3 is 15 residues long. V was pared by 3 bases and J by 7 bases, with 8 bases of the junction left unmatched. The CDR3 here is CASSFRGGGGNEQFF. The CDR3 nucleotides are TGTGCCAGCAGCTTCCGCGGGGGCGGGGGGAATGAGCAGTTCTTC.

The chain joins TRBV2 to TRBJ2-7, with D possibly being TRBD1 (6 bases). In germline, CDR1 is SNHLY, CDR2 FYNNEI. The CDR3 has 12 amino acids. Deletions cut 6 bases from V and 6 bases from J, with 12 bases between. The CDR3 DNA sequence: TGTGCCAGCAGCGTTCGACAGGCCGAGCAGTACTTC. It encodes CASSVRQAEQYF.

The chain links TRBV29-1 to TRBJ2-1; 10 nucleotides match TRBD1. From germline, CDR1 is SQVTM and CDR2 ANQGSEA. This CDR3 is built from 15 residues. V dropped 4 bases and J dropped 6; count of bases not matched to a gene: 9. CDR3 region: CSVVTGTGAPNEQFF. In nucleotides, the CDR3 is TGCAGCGTTGTTACCGGGACAGGGGCCCCCAATGAGCAGTTCTTC.

CDR3 protein: CASSADRGLSYEQYF. As DNA, the CDR3 is TGCGCCAGCAGCGCCGACAGGGGTCTTTCCTACGAGCAGTACTTC. The chain is built from TRBV5-1 and TRBJ2-7; 8 bases agree with TRBD1. Trimming removed 4 bases from V and 1 base from J; junction bases left unmatched: 7. The CDR3 is made up of 15 amino acids. From germline, CDR1 is SGHRS and CDR2 YFSETQ.

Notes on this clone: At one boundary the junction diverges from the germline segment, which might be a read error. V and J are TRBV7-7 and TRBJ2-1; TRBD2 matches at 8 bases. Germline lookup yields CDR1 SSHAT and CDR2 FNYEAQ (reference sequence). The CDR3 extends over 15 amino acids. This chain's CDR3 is CASSPAAGGHNEQFF. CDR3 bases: TGTGCTAGCAGCCCAGCTGCGGGAGGTCACAATGAGCAGTTCTTC.

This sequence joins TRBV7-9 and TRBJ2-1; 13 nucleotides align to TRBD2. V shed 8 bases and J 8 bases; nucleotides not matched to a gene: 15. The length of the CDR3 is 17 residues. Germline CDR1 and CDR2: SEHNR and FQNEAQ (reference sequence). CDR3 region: CASGSSRGLAGDYEQFF. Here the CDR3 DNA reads TGTGCCAGCGGATCTTCTCGTGGACTAGCGGGAGACTATGAGCAGTTCTTC.

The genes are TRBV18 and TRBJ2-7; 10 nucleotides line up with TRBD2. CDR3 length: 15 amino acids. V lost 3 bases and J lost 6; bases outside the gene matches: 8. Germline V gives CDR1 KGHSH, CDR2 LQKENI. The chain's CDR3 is CASSPRLAGECEQYF. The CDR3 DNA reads TGTGCCAGCTCACCCCGGCTAGCGGGGGAGTGCGAGCAGTACTTC. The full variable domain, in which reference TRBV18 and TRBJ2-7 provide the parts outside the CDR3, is NAGVMQNPRHLVRRRGQEARLRCSPMKGHSHVYWYRQLPEEGLKFMVYLQKENIIDESGMPKERFSAEFPKEGPSILRIQQVVRGDSAAYFCASSPRLAGECEQYFGPGTRLTVT.

CDR3 nucleotides: TGTGCCAGCAAAGCCCTCAATCAGCCCCAGCATTTT. Translation gives CASKALNQPQHF. The J gene is TRBJ1-5, the V gene TRBV28; D is undetermined. Per the germline V gene, CDR1 is MDHEN and CDR2 is SYDVKM. Trimming removed 7 bases from V and 3 bases from J, with 7 bases in between. CDR3 length: 12 amino acids.

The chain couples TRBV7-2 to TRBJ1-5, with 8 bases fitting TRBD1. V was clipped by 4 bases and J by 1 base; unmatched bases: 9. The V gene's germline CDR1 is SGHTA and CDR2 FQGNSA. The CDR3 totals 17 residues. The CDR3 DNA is TGTGCCAGCAGCTCGGACAGGGAGAGGATGAGCAATCAGCCCCAGCATTTT. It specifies CASSSDRERMSNQPQHF.

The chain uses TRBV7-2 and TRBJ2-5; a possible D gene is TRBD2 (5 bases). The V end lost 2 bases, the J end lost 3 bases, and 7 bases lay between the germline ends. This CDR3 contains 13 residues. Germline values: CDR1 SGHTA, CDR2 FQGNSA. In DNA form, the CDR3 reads TGTGCCAGCAGCTTACTAGCTAAAGAGACCCAGTACTTC. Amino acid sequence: CASSLLAKETQYF.

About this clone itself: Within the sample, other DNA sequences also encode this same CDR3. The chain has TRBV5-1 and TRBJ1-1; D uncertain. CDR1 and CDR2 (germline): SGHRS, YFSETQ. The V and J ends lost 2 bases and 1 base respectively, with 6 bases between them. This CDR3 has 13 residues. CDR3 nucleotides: TGCGCCAGCAGCTTTCGGGGGAACACTGAAGCTTTCTTT. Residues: CASSFRGNTEAFF.

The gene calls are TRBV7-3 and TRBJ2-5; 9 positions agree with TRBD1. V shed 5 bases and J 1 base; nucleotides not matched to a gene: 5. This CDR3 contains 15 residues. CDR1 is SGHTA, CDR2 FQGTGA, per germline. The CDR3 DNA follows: TGTGCCAGCAGCCCTACAGGGGGCTCCCAAGAGACCCAGTACTTC. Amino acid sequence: CASSPTGGSQETQYF.

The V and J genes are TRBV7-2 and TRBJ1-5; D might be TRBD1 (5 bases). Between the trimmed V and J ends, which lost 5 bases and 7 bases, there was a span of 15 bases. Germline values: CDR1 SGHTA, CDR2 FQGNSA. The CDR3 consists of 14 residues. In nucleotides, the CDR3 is TGTGCCAGCAGCATGATGGGCGGGGGACAGCCCCAGCATTTT. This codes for CASSMMGGGQPQHF.

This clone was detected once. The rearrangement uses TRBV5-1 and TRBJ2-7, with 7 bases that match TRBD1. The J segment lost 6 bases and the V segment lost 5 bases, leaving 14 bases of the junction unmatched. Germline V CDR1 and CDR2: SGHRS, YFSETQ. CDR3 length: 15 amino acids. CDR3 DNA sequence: TGCGCCAGCAGTCAAACCGGGACAGTACTTTTCGAGCAGTACTTC. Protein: CASSQTGTVLFEQYF.

CDR3 nucleotides: TGTGCCAGCAGCTGGACAGGGACCTACGAGCAGTACTTC. This encodes CASSWTGTYEQYF. V gene TRBV5-5 combines with J gene TRBJ2-7; 8 nucleotides line up with TRBD1. The CDR3 has 13 amino acids. The J segment lost 2 bases and the V segment lost 3 bases, leaving 1 base of the junction unmatched. The germline V gene has CDR1 SGHKS and CDR2 YYEKEE (reference sequence).

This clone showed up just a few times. The CDR3 nucleotides are TGTGCCAGCTCCAAGGGGAACTACGAGCAGTACTTC. Encoded protein: CASSKGNYEQYF. This chain links TRBV18 with TRBJ2-7; a possible D gene is TRBD1 (5 bases). Germline CDR1 KGHSH, CDR2 LQKENI. CDR3 length equals 12 residues. The V end lost 6 bases, the J end lost 3 bases, and 9 bases lay between the germline ends.

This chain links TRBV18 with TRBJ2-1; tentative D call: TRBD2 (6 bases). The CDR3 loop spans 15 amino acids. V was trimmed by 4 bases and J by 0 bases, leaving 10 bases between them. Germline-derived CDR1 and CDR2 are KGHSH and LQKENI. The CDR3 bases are TGTGCCAGCTCACAAGTGGGAGGCTCCTACAATGAGCAGTTCTTC. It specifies CASSQVGGSYNEQFF.

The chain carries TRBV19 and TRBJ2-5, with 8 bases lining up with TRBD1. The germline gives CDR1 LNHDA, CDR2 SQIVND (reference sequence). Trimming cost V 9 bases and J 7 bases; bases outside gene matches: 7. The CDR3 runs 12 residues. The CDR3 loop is CASLGQGGTQYF. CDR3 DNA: TGTGCCAGCCTAGGACAGGGAGGGACCCAGTACTTC.

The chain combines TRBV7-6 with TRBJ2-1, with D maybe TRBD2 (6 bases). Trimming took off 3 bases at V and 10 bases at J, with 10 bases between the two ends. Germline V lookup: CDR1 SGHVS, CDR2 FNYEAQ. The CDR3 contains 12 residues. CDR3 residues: CASSLGLGEQFF. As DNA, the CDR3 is TGTGCCAGCAGCTTGGGACTGGGGGAGCAGTTCTTC.

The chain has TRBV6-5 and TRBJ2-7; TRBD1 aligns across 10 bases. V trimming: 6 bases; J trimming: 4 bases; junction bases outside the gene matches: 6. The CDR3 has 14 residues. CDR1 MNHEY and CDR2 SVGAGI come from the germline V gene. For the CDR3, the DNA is TGTGCCAGCAGGACAGGGGGCTTAACTTACGAGCAGTACTTC. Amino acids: CASRTGGLTYEQYF.